A single sample gave rise to the 16 T cell receptor beta chains below, sequenced in a study of blood T cell repertoires in COVID-19. Clones were read by immunoSEQ multiplex PCR, and TCRdb kept only the in-frame ones, dropping some. Of tens of thousands of clones in the sample, approximately 90% were seen once. The sequenced sample was peripheral blood. These receptors were taken from a human donor in a cohort sampled during active COVID-19.

In its sample, this clone was seen once. The CDR3 sequence is CSALGGSGGPERLDTQYF. DNA of the CDR3: TGCAGCGCCCTGGGGGGGTCGGGAGGGCCGGAGCGGCTAGATACGCAGTATTTT. The V call is TRBV29-1, the J call TRBJ2-3; 8 nucleotides agree with TRBD2. Germline V gene sequence: CDR1 SQVTM, CDR2 ANQGSEA. The CDR3 covers 18 residues. J gave up 5 bases and V 7 bases, and 23 bases lay outside the gene matches.

This clone was observed a single time. The chain uses TRBV5-4 and TRBJ2-7; D not certain. The CDR3 is 15 residues long. Germline assignment: CDR1 SGHNT and CDR2 YYREEE (reference sequence). V was pared by 0 bases and J by 0 bases, with 10 bases between. The CDR3 loop reads CASSLDSSSSYEQYF. DNA of the CDR3: TGTGCCAGCAGCTTGGACAGTTCGAGCTCCTACGAGCAGTACTTC.

V usage is TRBV5-1 and J usage is TRBJ2-1; 9 nucleotides align to TRBD1. The CDR3 runs to 13 residues. The V and J ends lost 4 bases and 9 bases, in that order; junction bases with no gene match: 5. From germline, CDR1 is SGHRS and CDR2 YFSETQ. The CDR3 nucleotides read TGCGCCAGCAGCGAACAGGGGGCGGGTGAGCAGTTCTTC. Protein sequence: CASSEQGAGEQFF.

The chain is built from TRBV20-1 and TRBJ1-5; weak D call: TRBD1 (5 bases). Trimming removed 3 bases at V and 5 bases at J, with 8 bases between. The CDR3 covers 12 residues. Germline values: CDR1 DFQATT, CDR2 SNEGSKA (reference sequence). The CDR3 here is CSASGGDQPQHF. Written as DNA, the CDR3 is TGCAGTGCTAGTGGGGGGGATCAGCCCCAGCATTTT.

The chain is built from TRBV6-5 and TRBJ2-3, with TRBD1 identical over 10 bases. The CDR3 covers 16 residues. From germline, CDR1 is MNHEY and CDR2 SVGAGI. J was trimmed by 5 bases and V by 0 bases; bases with no gene match: 5. The CDR3 DNA is TGTGCCAGCAGTTACTCGGGGACAGGGGTGGGAGATACGCAGTATTTT. Its protein product is CASSYSGTGVGDTQYF.

J is TRBJ1-2 and V is TRBV30; D is ambiguous. V was clipped by 0 bases and J by 6 bases, with 14 bases between them. This CDR3 has 14 amino acids. In germline, CDR1 is GTSNPN, CDR2 SVGIG (reference sequence). The CDR3, as DNA: TGTGCCTGGAGTGTACGATCTTCCGGGGATGGCTACACCTTC. Translated, it gives CAWSVRSSGDGYTF.

This sequence joins TRBV6-5 and TRBJ1-4; possibly TRBD1 for D (6 bases). V lost 6 bases, J lost 8 bases, and 13 bases lay in between. Germline V gene data show CDR1 as MNHEY and CDR2 as SVGAGI. CDR3 length: 13 amino acids. The CDR3 DNA reads as TGTGCCAGCAGCCCAACAGGGTTGGAAAAACTGTTTTTT. Translating it yields CASSPTGLEKLFF.

The chain joins TRBV20-1 to TRBJ2-1; 13 bases agree with TRBD2. Germline CDR1 DFQATT, CDR2 SNEGSKA (reference sequence). V lost 3 bases and J lost 7; bases outside the gene matches: 6. The CDR3 runs 15 residues. CDR3 sequence (DNA): TGCAGTGCTAGTCAACGACTAGCGGGAGGTAATGAGCAGTTCTTC. Protein: CSASQRLAGGNEQFF.

The chain employs TRBV6-5 and TRBJ2-7; D perhaps matches TRBD2 (7 bases). This CDR3 is built from 13 residues. Germline V CDR1 and CDR2: MNHEY, SVGAGI. Trimming removed 7 bases at V and 5 bases at J, with 15 bases between. For the CDR3, the DNA is TGTGCCAGCACTCGGGGAGGGGGAGACGAGCAGTACTTC. Amino acids: CASTRGGGDEQYF.

The chain uses TRBV5-4 and TRBJ1-6, with TRBD1 as a possible D gene (5 bases). Germline V gene lookup returns CDR1 SGHNT and CDR2 YYREEE (reference sequence). Between the trimmed V and J ends, which lost 5 bases and 5 bases, there was a span of 14 bases. This CDR3 is 15 amino acids long. The CDR3 is CASRPDDSNNSPLHF. The CDR3 bases are TGTGCCAGCAGGCCGGATGACAGTAATAATTCACCCCTCCACTTT.

J is TRBJ2-1 and V is TRBV25-1; TRBD1 agrees at 8 bases. The germline CDR1 and CDR2 sequences are MGHDK and SYGVNS. The length of the CDR3 is 15 residues. J lost 7 bases, V lost 4 bases, and 9 bases had no gene match. CDR3 region: CASSAGTGFWNEQFF. DNA of the CDR3: TGTGCCAGCAGTGCGGGGACAGGATTTTGGAATGAGCAGTTCTTC.

The chain links TRBV6-6 to TRBJ2-6, with D unclear. The length of the CDR3 is 15 residues. V was shortened by 6 bases and J by 0 bases, with 9 bases between the two germline ends. Germline CDR1 is MNHNY and CDR2 is SVGAGI (reference sequence). The CDR3 DNA follows: TGTGCCAGCAGCCAACAGCACTCTGGGGCCAACGTCCTGACTTTC. Translating gives CASSQQHSGANVLTF.

This chain joins TRBV5-6 and TRBJ1-2; 8 nucleotides agree with TRBD1. CDR1 is SGHDT, CDR2 YYEEEE, per germline. J gave up 8 bases and V 1 base, and 13 bases lay outside the gene matches. The CDR3 sequence is 16 residues long. The CDR3 sequence is CASSLLGAGGSHGYTF. The CDR3, as DNA: TGTGCCAGCAGCTTGTTGGGGGCAGGGGGCTCTCACGGCTACACCTTC.

V is TRBV12-3 or TRBV12-4 and J is TRBJ1-4; D uncertain. The CDR3 totals 11 residues. V shed 6 bases and J shed 7 bases, with 6 bases lying between them. The CDR3 nucleotides read TGTGCCAGCAGCCTGAGTGAAAAACTGTTTTTT. Its translation is CASSLSEKLFF.

The CDR3 sequence: CASRHPQGEYTEAFF. Written as DNA, the CDR3 is TGTGCCAGCAGGCATCCACAGGGAGAATACACTGAAGCTTTCTTT. The rearrangement links TRBV27 to TRBJ1-1; weak D call: TRBD1 (6 bases). V lost 6 bases and J 3 bases, leaving 17 bases between the germline ends. CDR1 is MNHEY and CDR2 is SMNVEV in the germline V gene (reference sequence). The CDR3 length is 15 residues.

The chain uses TRBV11-2 and TRBJ1-4; D remains unclear. Deletions cut 2 bases from V and 3 bases from J, with 10 bases between. Germline V gene sequence: CDR1 SGHAT, CDR2 FQNNGV. The CDR3 consists of 15 residues. The DNA of the CDR3 is TGTGCCAGCAGCTTAACGGGGTTAGCTAATGAAAAACTGTTTTTT. Translated: CASSLTGLANEKLFF.